This TCR beta chain was obtained from a study of HIV-infected patients and healthy controls. Regarding the study as a whole: No HLA typing of donors was done in this study.

All unsorted peripheral T cells were captured because whole blood was used without fractionation. To note about this clonotype: Antigen: not known.

Alpha and beta constant-region primers primed reverse transcription of 400 to 500 ng RNA. Using multiplexing indices, alpha and beta chain libraries were generated apart by chain-specific third strand synthesis. One entry per CDR3 protein results from TCRdb running MiXCR on the 5' RACE reads. The sample records nearly 25,000 distinct CDR3 sequences, roughly 8.7% being singletons. The V segment lost 0 bases and the J segment 0 bases; nucleotides outside the gene matches: 5. The CDR3 spans 16 residues. Per the germline V gene, CDR1 is SGHRS and CDR2 is YFSETQ. V and J are TRBV5-1 and TRBJ1-1; 7 bases align to TRBD1. Sample: blood. The TCR originated in an adult in good health. In nucleotides, the CDR3 is TGCGCCAGCAGCTTGGGGGGACAGATAATGAACACTGAAGCTTTCTTT. This codes for CASSLGGQIMNTEAFF.